These 9 T cell receptor beta chains originate from one sample sequenced in a study of spatial heterogeneity in lung cancer. MiXCR, applied by TCRdb to the 5' RACE reads, yields one record per CDR3 protein. The sample has some 87,000 distinct CDR3 sequences, roughly 10% seen once. Time point meaning: sample taken at primary tumor resection. In each case, whole RNA from tumor, nontumor lung or frozen PBMC was sequenced unsorted. Specimen: PBMCs, collected at surgery. These receptors all come from a male donor with early-stage non-small cell lung cancer.

The genes are TRBV5-8 and TRBJ1-5; 10 nucleotides line up with TRBD1. V was clipped by 4 bases and J by 2 bases; unmatched bases: 6. Germline CDR1 is SGHTS and CDR2 is YDEGEE. This CDR3 region has 16 residues. The CDR3: CASSRTGGVGNQPQHF. CDR3 DNA: TGTGCCAGCAGCAGGACAGGGGGAGTAGGCAATCAGCCCCAGCATTTT.

The chain couples TRBV28 to TRBJ2-1; 8 bases are a match to TRBD2. J was trimmed by 8 bases and V by 6 bases; bases with no gene match: 15. The germline V gene encodes CDR1 MDHEN and CDR2 SYDVKM. This CDR3 has 16 residues. As DNA, the CDR3 is TGTGCCAGCAGCCGTACCGGGATTAGCGGGATCTATGAGCAGTTCTTC. Amino acid sequence: CASSRTGISGIYEQFF. The full variable domain, rest sourced from reference TRBV28 and TRBJ2-1, is DVKVTQSSRYLVKRTGEKVFLECVQDMDHENMFWYRQDPGLGLRLIYFSYDVKMKEKGDIPEGYSVSREKKERFSLILESASTNQTSMYLCASSRTGISGIYEQFFGPGTRLTVL.

This clonotype was detected a few times. J is TRBJ2-3 and V is TRBV12-3 or TRBV12-4, with 12 bases that match TRBD2. The CDR3 contains 13 residues. V lost 6 bases, J lost 7 bases, and 2 bases stayed unmatched. CDR3 nucleotides: TGTGCCAGCAGCGGGACTAGCGGGTATACGCAGTATTTT. It encodes CASSGTSGYTQYF.

Only a few counts were recorded for this clonotype. The gene calls are TRBV24-1 and TRBJ2-1; 9 nucleotides match TRBD1. Trimming cost V 4 bases and J 3 bases; bases outside gene matches: 6. The CDR3 extends over 16 amino acids. The germline V gene has CDR1 KGHDR and CDR2 SFDVKD. The CDR3 DNA reads TGTGCCACCAGTGACCGAAGACAGGGGGACTACAATGAGCAGTTCTTC. Protein product: CATSDRRQGDYNEQFF.

In this sample, this clonotype turned up many times. The chain links TRBV18 to TRBJ2-1; D call uncertain. The CDR3 extends over 15 amino acids. Deletions cut 2 bases from V and 2 bases from J, with 10 bases between. The germline V gene encodes CDR1 KGHSH and CDR2 LQKENI. The CDR3 region is CASSPDGSPYNEQFF. CDR3 sequence (DNA): TGTGCCAGCTCACCAGACGGAAGCCCCTACAATGAGCAGTTCTTC.

This clonotype turned up a few times. This chain joins TRBV27 and TRBJ1-2, with D uncertain. The V and J ends lost 5 bases and 4 bases respectively, with 11 bases between them. CDR3 length equals 13 residues. Germline V gene data show CDR1 as MNHEY and CDR2 as SMNVEV (reference sequence). This CDR3 reads CASSPTLAYGYTF. The CDR3 DNA reads as TGTGCCAGCAGTCCGACCCTGGCCTATGGCTACACCTTC.

This clonotype came up a few times. The V gene is TRBV7-2, the J gene TRBJ2-3; TRBD2 is a possible D gene (5 bases). This CDR3 has 12 residues. Between the trimmed V and J ends, which lost 5 bases and 10 bases, there was a span of 13 bases. The V gene's germline CDR1 is SGHTA and CDR2 FQGNSA. The DNA for the CDR3 is TGTGCCAGCAGCCGAGAGATGCGGGCGCAGTATTTT. Residues: CASSREMRAQYF.

The rearrangement joins TRBV2 to TRBJ1-1, with unresolved D. The germline V gene has CDR1 SNHLY and CDR2 FYNNEI. The CDR3 length is 11 residues. The V gene lost 6 bases and the J gene lost 1 base, with 3 bases spanning the gap. CDR3 residues: CASRPNTEAFF. The CDR3, as DNA: TGTGCCAGCAGACCGAACACTGAAGCTTTCTTT.

This clonotype was recorded many times. The V gene is TRBV12-3 or TRBV12-4, the J gene TRBJ2-3, with no clear D. V was cut by 4 bases and J by 2 bases, with 7 bases left in between. This CDR3 region has 13 residues. The CDR3 here is CASSWISTDTQYF. The CDR3 DNA reads TGTGCCAGCAGTTGGATTTCCACAGATACGCAGTATTTT.